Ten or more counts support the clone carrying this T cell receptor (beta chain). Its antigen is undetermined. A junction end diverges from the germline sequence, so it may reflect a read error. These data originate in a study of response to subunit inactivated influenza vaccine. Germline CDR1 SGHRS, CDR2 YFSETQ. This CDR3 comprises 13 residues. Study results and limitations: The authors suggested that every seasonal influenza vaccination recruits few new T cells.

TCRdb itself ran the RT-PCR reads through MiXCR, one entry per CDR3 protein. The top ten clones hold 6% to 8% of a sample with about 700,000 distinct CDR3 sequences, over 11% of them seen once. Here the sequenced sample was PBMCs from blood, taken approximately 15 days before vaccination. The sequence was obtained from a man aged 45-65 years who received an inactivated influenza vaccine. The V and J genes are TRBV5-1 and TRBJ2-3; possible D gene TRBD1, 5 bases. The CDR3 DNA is TGTGCCAGCAGTTCAGGGAGCACAGATACGCAGTATTTT. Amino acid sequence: CASSSGSTDTQYF.